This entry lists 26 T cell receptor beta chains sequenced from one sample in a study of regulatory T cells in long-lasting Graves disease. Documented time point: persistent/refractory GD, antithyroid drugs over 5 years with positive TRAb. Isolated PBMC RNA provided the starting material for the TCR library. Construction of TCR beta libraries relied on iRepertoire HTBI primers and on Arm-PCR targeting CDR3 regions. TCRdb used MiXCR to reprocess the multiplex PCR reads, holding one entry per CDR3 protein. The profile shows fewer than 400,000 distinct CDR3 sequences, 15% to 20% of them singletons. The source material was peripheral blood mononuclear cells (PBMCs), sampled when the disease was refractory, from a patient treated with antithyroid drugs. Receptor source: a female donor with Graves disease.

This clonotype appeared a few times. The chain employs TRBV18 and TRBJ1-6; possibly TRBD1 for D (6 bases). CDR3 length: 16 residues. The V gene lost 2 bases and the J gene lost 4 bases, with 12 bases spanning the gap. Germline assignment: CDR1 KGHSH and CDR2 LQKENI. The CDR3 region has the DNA TGTGCCAGCTCACCAAGAGGGGGAACATATAATTCACCCCTCCACTTT. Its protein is CASSPRGGTYNSPLHF.

CDR3 bases: TGCAGTGCTAAAGGGGAGCTAACAGATACGCAGTATTTT. It is translated as CSAKGELTDTQYF. V is TRBV20-1 and J is TRBJ2-3; D might be TRBD1 or TRBD2, each matching 5 bases. CDR3 length: 13 residues. Trimming stripped 4 bases from V and 3 bases from J, with 11 bases between. Germline lookup yields CDR1 DFQATT and CDR2 SNEGSKA (reference sequence).

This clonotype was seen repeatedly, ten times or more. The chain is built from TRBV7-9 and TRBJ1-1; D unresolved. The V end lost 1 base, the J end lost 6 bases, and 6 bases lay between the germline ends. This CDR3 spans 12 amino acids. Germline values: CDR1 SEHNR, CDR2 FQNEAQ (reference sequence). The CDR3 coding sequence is TGTGCCAGCAGCTTAGTCCAGGCTGAAGCTTTCTTT. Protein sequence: CASSLVQAEAFF.

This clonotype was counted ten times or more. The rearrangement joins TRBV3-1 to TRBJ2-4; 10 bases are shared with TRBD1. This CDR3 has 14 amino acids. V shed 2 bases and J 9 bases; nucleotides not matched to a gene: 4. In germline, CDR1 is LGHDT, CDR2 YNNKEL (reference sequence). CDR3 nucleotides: TGTGCCAGCAGCCAAACGGGACAGGGGACCATTCAGTACTTC. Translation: CASSQTGQGTIQYF.

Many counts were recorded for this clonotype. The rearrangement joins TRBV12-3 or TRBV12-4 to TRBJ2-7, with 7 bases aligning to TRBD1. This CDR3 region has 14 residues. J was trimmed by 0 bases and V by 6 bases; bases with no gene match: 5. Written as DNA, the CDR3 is TGTGCCAGCAGCCGGACAGGTACCTCCTACGAGCAGTACTTC. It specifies CASSRTGTSYEQYF.

CDR3 protein: CASSPGTQYF. The CDR3 nucleotides read TGTGCCAGCAGCCCGGGGACCCAGTACTTC. The chain links TRBV27 to TRBJ2-5; D is uncertain. The CDR3 covers 10 residues. V dropped 6 bases and J dropped 7 bases, with 6 bases sitting between them. Germline loops: CDR1 MNHEY, CDR2 SMNVEV (reference sequence).

CDR3 coding DNA: TGTGCCTGGAGTCGGGGCAGGACAGGGGTTGGCTACACCTTC. Residues: CAWSRGRTGVGYTF. This chain connects TRBV30 to TRBJ1-2; 9 bases match TRBD1. The V gene's germline CDR1 is GTSNPN and CDR2 SVGIG (reference sequence). The CDR3 contains 14 residues. With 2 bases clipped from V and 7 bases from J, the junction kept 8 bases outside the gene matches. Drawing the rest from reference TRBV30 and TRBJ1-2, the complete variable domain is SQTIHQWPATLVQPVGSPLSLECTVEGTSNPNLYWYRQAAGRGLQLLFYSVGIGQISSEVPQNLSASRPQDRQFILSSKKLLLSDSGFYLCAWSRGRTGVGYTFGSGTRLTVV.

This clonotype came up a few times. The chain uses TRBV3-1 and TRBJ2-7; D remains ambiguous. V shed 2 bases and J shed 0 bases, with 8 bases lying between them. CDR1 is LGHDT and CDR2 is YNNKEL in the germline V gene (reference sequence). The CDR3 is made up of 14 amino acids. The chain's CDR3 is CASSQSGFSYEQYF. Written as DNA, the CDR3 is TGTGCCAGCAGCCAAAGTGGCTTCTCCTACGAGCAGTACTTC.

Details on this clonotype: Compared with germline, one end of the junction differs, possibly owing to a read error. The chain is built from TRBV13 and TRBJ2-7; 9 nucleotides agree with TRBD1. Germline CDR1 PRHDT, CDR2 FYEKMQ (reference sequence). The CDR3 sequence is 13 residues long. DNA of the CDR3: TGTGCCAGCAGCCCACAGGGGGCCTACGGGCAGTACTTC. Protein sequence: CASSPQGAYGQYF.

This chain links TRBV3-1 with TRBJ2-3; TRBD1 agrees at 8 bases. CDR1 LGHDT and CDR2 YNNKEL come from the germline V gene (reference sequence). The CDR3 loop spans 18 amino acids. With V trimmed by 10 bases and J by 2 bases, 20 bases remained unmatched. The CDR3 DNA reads TGTGCCACCTTGGGACAGGAAAGACCCGGGACTGCCACAGATACGCAGTATTTT. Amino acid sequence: CATLGQERPGTATDTQYF.

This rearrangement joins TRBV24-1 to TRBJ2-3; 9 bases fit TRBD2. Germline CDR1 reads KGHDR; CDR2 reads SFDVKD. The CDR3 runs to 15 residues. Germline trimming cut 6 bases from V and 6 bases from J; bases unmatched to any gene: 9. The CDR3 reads CATSLSRLAADTQYF. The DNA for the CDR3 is TGTGCCACCAGTCTTTCAAGACTAGCGGCCGATACGCAGTATTTT.

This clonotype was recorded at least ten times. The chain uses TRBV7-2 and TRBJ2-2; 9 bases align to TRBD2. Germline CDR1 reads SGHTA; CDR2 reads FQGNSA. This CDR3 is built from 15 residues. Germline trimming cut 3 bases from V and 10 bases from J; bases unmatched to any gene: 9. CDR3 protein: CASSFSGGPEKELFF. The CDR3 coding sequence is TGTGCCAGCAGCTTTAGCGGGGGTCCGGAGAAGGAGCTGTTTTTT. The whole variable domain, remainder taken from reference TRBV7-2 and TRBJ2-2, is GAGVSQSPSNKVTEKGKDVELRCDPISGHTALYWYRQSLGQGLEFLIYFQGNSAPDKSGLPSDRFSAERTGGSVSTLTIQRTQQEDSAVYLCASSFSGGPEKELFFGEGSRLTVL.

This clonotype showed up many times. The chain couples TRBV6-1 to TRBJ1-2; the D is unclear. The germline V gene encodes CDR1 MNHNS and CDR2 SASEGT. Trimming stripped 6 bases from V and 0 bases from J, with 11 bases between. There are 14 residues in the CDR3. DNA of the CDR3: TGTGCCAGCAGACGGGATCCTGCTAACTATGGCTACACCTTC. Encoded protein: CASRRDPANYGYTF.

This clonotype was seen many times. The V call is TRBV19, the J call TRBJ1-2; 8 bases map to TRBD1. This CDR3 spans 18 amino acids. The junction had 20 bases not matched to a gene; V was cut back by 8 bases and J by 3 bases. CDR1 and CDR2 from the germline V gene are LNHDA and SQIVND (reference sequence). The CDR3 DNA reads TGTGCCAGTCGATCGCTAGGACAGGGAATTATCAGGGACTATGGCTACACCTTC. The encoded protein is CASRSLGQGIIRDYGYTF.

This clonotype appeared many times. CDR3 protein: CASSPGGQLINQPQHF. CDR3 DNA sequence: TGTGCCAGCAGCCCAGGTGGGCAGTTAATCAATCAGCCCCAGCATTTT. This chain uses TRBV27 with TRBJ1-5, with D hard to call. Germline CDR1 MNHEY, CDR2 SMNVEV (reference sequence). V was cut by 6 bases and J by 3 bases, with 18 bases left in between. The CDR3 has 16 amino acids.

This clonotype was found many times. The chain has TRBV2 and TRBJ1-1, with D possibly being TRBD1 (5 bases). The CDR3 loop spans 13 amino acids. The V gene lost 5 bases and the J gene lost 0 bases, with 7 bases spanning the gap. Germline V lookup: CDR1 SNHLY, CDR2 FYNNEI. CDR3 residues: CASSSGLNTEAFF. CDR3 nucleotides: TGTGCCAGCAGTTCGGGACTGAACACTGAAGCTTTCTTT.

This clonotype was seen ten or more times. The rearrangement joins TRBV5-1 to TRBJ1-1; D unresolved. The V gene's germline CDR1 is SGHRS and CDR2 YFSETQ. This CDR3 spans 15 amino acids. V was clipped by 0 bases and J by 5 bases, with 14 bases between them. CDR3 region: CASSLGRRLGTEAFF. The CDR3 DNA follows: TGCGCCAGCAGCTTGGGCCGGAGGTTGGGGACTGAAGCTTTCTTT.

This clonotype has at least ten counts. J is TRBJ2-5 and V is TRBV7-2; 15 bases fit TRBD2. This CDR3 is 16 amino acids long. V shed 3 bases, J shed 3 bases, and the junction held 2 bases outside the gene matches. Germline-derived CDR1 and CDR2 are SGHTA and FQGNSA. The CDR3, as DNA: TGTGCCAGCAGCTTCTGGACTAGCGGGGGGGAAGAGACCCAGTACTTC. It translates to CASSFWTSGGEETQYF.

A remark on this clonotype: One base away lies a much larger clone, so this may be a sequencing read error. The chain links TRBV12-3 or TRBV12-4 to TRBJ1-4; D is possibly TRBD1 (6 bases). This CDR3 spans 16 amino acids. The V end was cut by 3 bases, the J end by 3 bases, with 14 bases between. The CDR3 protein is CASSFWTDAANEKLFF. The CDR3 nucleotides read TGTGCCAGCAGTTTTTGGACAGATGCAGCTAATGAAAAACTGTTTTTT.

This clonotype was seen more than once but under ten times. The CDR3 sequence is CASSQGGILADSYEQYF. CDR3 coding DNA: TGTGCCAGCAGCCAAGGAGGGATACTAGCGGACTCCTACGAGCAGTACTTC. The chain links TRBV14 to TRBJ2-7; 8 bases are shared with TRBD2. With 1 base clipped from V and 0 bases from J, the junction kept 8 bases outside the gene matches. The CDR3 loop spans 17 amino acids. Germline-derived CDR1 and CDR2 are SGHDN and FVKESK.

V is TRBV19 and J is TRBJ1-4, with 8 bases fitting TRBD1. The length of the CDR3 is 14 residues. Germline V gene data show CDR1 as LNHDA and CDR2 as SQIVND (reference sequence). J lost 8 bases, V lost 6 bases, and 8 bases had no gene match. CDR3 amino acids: CASSRTGREEKLFF. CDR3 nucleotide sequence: TGTGCCAGTAGCCGGACAGGGAGAGAAGAAAAACTGTTTTTT.

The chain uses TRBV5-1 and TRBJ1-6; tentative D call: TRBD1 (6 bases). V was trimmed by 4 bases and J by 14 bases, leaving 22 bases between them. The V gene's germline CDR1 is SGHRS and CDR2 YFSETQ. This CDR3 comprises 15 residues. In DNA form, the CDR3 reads TGCGCCAGCAGCACTACAGGGACCAGTTTTTCGACCCTCCACTTT. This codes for CASSTTGTSFSTLHF.

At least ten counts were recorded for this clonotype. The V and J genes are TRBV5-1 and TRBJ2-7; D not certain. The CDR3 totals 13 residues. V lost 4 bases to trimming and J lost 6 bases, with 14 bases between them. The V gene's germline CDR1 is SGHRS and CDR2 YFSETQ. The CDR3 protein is CASSPQAGFEQYF. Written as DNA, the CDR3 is TGCGCCAGCAGCCCTCAAGCCGGGTTCGAGCAGTACTTC.

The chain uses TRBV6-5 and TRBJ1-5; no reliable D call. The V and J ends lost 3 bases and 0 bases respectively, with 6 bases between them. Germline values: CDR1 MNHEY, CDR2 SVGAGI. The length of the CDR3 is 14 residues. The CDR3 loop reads CASSYTVSNQPQHF. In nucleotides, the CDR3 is TGTGCCAGCAGTTATACAGTTAGCAATCAGCCCCAGCATTTT.

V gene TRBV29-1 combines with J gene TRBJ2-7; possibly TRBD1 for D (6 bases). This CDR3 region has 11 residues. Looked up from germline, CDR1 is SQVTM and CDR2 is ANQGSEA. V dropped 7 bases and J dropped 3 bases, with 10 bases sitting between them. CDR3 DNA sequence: TGCAGCGGAGGACAGCTCTACGAGCAGTACTTC. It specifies CSGGQLYEQYF.

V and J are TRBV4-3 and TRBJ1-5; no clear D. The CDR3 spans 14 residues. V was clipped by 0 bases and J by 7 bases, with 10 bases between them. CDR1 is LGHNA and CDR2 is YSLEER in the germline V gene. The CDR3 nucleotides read TGCGCCAGCAGCCAAGACGGTGCTCAACAGCCCCAGCATTTT. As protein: CASSQDGAQQPQHF.